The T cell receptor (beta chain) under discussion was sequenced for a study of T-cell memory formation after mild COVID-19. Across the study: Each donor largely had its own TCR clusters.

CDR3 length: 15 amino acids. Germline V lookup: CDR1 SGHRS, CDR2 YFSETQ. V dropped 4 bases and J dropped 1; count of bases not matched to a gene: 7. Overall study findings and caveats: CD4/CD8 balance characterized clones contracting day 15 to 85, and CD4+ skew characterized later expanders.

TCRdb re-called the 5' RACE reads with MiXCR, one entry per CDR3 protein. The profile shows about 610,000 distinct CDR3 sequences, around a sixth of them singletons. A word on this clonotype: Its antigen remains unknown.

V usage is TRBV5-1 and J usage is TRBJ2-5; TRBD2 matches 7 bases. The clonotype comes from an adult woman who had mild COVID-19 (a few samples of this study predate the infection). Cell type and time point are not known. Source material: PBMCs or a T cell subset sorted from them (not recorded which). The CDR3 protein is CASSTGTKLQETQYF. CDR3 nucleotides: TGCGCCAGCAGCACCGGGACTAAACTCCAAGAGACCCAGTACTTC.